This TCR beta chain comes out of a study of type 1 and type 2 diabetes patients. Diabetic patients met standard criteria for type 1 or type 2 diabetes. PCR was run on genomic DNA. Amplification of the beta chain CDR3 used 30 forward and 13 reverse multiplex primers. TCRdb re-called the multiplex PCR reads with MiXCR, one entry per CDR3 protein. Among under 300,000 distinct CDR3 sequences listed, more than 45% were seen once. Study results and limitations: V and J gene usage correlated at 0.8 to 0.97 between type 2 diabetes and control samples.

This clonotype appeared a few times. Its antigen is unknown. The sequence was collected from a man younger than 35 with type 2 diabetes. What was sequenced was peripheral blood mononuclear cells (PBMCs).

The CDR3, as DNA: TGTGCCACCAGCAGATCGACAAATCAGCCCCAGCATTTT. Encoded protein: CATSRSTNQPQHF. The genes are TRBV15 and TRBJ1-5; D remains ambiguous. Germline CDR1 LNHNV, CDR2 YYDKDF (reference sequence). The ends were cut back, 2 bases at V and 4 bases at J, with 6 bases in the middle. This CDR3 spans 13 amino acids.